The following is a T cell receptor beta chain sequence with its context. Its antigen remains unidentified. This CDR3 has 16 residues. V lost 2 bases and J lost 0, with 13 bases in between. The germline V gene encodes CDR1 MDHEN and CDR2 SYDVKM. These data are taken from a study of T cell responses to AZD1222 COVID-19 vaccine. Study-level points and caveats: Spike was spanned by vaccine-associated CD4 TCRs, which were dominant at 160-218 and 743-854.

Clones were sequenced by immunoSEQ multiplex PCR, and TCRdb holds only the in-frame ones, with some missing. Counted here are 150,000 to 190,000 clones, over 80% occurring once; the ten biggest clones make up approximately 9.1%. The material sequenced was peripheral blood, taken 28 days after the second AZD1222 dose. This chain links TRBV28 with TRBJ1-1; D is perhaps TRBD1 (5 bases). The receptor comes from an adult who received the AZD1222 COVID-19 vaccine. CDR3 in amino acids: CASSLAGGDVNTEAFF. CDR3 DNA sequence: TGTGCCAGCAGTTTAGCCGGGGGAGATGTGAACACTGAAGCTTTCTTT.